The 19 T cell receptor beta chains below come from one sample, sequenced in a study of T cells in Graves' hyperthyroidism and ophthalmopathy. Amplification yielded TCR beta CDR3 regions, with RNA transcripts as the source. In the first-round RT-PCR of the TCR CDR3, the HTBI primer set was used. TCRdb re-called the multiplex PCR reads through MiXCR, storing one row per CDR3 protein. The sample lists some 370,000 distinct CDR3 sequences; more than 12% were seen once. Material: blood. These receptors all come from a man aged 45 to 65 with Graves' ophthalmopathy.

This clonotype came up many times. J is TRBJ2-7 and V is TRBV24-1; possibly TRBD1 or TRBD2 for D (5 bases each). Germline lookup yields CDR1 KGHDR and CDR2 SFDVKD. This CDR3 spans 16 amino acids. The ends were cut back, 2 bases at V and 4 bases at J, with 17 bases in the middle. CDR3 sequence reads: CATSDSPRGEGYEQYF. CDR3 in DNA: TGTGCCACCAGTGATTCGCCCCGGGGCGAGGGGTACGAGCAGTACTTC.

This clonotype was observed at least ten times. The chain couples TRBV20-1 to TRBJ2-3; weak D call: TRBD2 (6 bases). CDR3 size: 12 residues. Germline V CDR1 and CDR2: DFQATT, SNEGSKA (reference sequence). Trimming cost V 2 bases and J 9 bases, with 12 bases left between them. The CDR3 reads CSARIWGGTQYF. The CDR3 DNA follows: TGCAGTGCTAGAATTTGGGGAGGCACGCAGTATTTT.

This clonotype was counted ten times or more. The CDR3 is CATTERGFPEAFF. The CDR3 DNA sequence: TGTGCCACCACCGAACGGGGGTTCCCTGAAGCTTTCTTT. The V call is TRBV15, the J call TRBJ1-1; the D gene is possibly TRBD1 (5 bases). The V gene lost 7 bases and the J gene lost 6 bases, with 15 bases spanning the gap. There are 13 residues in the CDR3. CDR1 is LNHNV and CDR2 is YYDKDF in the germline V gene (reference sequence).

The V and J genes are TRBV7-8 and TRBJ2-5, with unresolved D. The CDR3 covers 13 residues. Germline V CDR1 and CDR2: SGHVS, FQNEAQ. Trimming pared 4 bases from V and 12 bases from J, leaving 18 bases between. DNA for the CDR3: TGTGCCAGCAGCTCCCCTTCATCCAGGTCAAAGTACTTC. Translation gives CASSSPSSRSKYF.

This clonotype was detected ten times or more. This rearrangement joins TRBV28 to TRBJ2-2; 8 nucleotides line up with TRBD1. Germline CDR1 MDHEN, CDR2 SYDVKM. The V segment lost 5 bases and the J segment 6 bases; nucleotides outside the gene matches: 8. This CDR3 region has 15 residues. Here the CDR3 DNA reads TGTGCCAGCAGTGCCCCCGGACAGGGTGCCGGGGAGCTGTTTTTT. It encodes CASSAPGQGAGELFF.

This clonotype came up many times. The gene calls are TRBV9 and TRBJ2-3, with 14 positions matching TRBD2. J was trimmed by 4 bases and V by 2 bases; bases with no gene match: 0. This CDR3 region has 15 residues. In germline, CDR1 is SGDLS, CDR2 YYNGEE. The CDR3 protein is CASSVGLAGADTQYF. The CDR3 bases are TGTGCCAGCAGCGTGGGACTAGCGGGAGCAGATACGCAGTATTTT.

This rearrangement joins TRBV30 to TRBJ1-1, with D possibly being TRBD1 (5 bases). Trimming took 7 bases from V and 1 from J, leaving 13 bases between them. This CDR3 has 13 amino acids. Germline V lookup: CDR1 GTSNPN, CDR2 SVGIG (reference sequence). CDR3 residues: CAFPGAGNTEAFF. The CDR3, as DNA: TGTGCCTTCCCCGGGGCCGGGAACACTGAAGCTTTCTTT.

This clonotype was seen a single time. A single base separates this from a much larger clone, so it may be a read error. CDR3 sequence reads: CASSLLRGQSTQYF. The DNA of the CDR3 is TGTGCCAGCAGCTTACTCAGGGGGCAGTCTACGCAGTATTTT. The chain couples TRBV7-9 to TRBJ2-3; 8 bases are shared with TRBD1. This CDR3 has 14 residues. Per the germline V gene, CDR1 is SEHNR and CDR2 is FQNEAQ (reference sequence). V lost 2 bases, J lost 8 bases, and 6 bases stayed unmatched.

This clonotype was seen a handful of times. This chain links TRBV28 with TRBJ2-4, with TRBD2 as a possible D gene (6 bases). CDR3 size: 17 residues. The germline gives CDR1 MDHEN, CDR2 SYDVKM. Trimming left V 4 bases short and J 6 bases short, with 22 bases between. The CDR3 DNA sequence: TGTGCCAGCAGTTCCCGCCCTGCTAGCACCGGGAGAAACATTCAGTACTTC. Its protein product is CASSSRPASTGRNIQYF.

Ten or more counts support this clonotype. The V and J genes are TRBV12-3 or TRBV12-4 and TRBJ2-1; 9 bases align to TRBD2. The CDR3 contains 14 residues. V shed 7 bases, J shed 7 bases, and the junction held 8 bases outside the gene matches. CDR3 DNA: TGTGCCAGCATAGCGGGAGTCTTGGAGAATGAGCAGTTCTTC. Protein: CASIAGVLENEQFF.

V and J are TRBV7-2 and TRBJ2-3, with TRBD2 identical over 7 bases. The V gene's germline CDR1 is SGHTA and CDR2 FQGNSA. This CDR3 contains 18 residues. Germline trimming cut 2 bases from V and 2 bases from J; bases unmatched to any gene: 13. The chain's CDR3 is CASSLKDVASGSTDTQYF. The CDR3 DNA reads TGTGCCAGCAGCTTAAAGGACGTGGCTAGCGGTTCCACAGATACGCAGTATTTT.

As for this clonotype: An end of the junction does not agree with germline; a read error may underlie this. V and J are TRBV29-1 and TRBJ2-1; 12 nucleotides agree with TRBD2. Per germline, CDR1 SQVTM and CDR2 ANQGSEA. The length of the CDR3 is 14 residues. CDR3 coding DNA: TGCAGCGCCGGACAGCCCGGGACTAGCGGGTCATCTCTCTTC. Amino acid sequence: CSAGQPGTSGSSLF.

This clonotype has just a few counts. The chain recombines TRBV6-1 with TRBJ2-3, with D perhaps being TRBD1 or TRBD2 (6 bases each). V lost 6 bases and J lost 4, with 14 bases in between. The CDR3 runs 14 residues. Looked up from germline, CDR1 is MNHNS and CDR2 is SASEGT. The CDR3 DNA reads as TGTGCCAGCAGAGATGCCGGGGGCCCAGATACGCAGTATTTT. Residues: CASRDAGGPDTQYF.

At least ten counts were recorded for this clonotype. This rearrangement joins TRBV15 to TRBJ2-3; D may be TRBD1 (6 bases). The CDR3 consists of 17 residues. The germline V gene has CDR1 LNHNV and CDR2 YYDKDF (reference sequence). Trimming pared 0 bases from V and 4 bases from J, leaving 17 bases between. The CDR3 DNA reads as TGTGCCACCAGCAGAGACGCTGGGACACTGTTCTCAGATACGCAGTATTTT. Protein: CATSRDAGTLFSDTQYF.

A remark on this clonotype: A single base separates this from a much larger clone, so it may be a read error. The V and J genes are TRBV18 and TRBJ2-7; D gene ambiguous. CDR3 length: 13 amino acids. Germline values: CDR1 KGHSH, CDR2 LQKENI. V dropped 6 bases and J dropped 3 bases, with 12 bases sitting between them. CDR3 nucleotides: TGTGCCAGCTCTTACCCGGCCGACTACGAGCAGTACTTC. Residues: CASSYPADYEQYF.

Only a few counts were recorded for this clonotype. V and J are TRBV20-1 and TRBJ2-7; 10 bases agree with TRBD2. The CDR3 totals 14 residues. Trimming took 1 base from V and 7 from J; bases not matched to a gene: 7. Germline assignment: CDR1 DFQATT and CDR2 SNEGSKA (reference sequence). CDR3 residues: CSARVGTSVWEQYF. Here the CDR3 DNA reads TGCAGTGCTAGAGTCGGGACTAGCGTATGGGAGCAGTACTTC.

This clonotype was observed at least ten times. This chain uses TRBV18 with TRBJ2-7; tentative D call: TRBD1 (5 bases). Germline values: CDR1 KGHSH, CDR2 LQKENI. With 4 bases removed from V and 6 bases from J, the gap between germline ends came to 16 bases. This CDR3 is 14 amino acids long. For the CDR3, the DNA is TGTGCCAGCTCACAGGGAACACAGGTTCGCGAGCAGTACTTC. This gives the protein CASSQGTQVREQYF.

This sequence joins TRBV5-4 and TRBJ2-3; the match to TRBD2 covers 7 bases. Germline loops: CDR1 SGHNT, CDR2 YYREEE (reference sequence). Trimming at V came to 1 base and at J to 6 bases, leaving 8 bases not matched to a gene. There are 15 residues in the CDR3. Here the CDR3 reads CASSLLGLDHDTQYF. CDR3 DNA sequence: TGTGCCAGCAGCTTGTTAGGACTAGACCATGATACGCAGTATTTT.

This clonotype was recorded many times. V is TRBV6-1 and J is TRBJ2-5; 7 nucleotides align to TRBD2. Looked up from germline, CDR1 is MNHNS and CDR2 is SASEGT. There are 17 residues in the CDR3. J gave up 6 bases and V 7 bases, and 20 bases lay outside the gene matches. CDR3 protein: CASNDGEGREWEKTQYF. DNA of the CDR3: TGTGCCAGCAACGACGGTGAAGGGCGGGAGTGGGAAAAGACCCAGTACTTC.